This T cell receptor (beta chain) was identified in a study of T cells in Graves' hyperthyroidism and ophthalmopathy. This clonotype has ten or more counts. Authors of the study amplified TCR beta CDR3 regions from RNA transcripts. Initially, a first-round RT-PCR of the TCR CDR3 employed the HTBI primer set. Using its own MiXCR run on the multiplex PCR reads, TCRdb lists one record per CDR3 protein. Of around 340,000 distinct CDR3 sequences listed, roughly a fifth are singletons. V was cut by 6 bases and J by 2 bases, with 13 bases left in between. The CDR3 has 14 residues. CDR1 is MNHNS, CDR2 SASEGT, per germline.

Material: blood. The sequence was obtained from a woman in her forties or fifties with Graves' hyperthyroidism. The chain is built from TRBV6-1 and TRBJ1-1; no firm D call. The CDR3, as DNA: TGTGCCAGCAGATACGGTGTAGGAAACACTGAAGCTTTCTTT. This encodes CASRYGVGNTEAFF.